A single sample is the source of the 21 T cell receptor beta chains below, sequenced in a study of T cells after yellow fever vaccination. TCRdb ran MiXCR on the 5' RACE reads and lists one entry per CDR3 protein. The data show some 550,000 distinct CDR3 sequences, around 21% seen once. The sample here was PBMCs, taken 15 days after the yellow fever booster vaccination. The receptors originated from a man aged 30-40 years who received the YFV17D yellow fever vaccine.

This clonotype occurred a few times. The CDR3 sequence is CASSSGLVQDTQYF. The CDR3 DNA reads TGTGCCAGCAGCTCGGGACTAGTACAGGATACGCAGTATTTT. V and J are TRBV5-6 and TRBJ2-3; 8 bases agree with TRBD2. This CDR3 is built from 14 residues. From germline, CDR1 is SGHDT and CDR2 YYEEEE. J lost 6 bases, V lost 3 bases, and 6 bases had no gene match. Based on the CDR3 plus reference TRBV5-6 and TRBJ2-3, the full variable domain is DAGVTQSPTHLIKTRGQQVTLRCSPKSGHDTVSWYQQALGQGPQFIFQYYEEEERQRGNFPDRFSGHQFPNYSSELNVNALLLGDSALYLCASSSGLVQDTQYFGPGTRLTVL.

The V call is TRBV20-1, the J call TRBJ2-7; 9 nucleotides align to TRBD2. The CDR3 spans 15 residues. Germline-derived CDR1 and CDR2 are DFQATT and SNEGSKA (reference sequence). The V and J ends lost 3 bases and 6 bases, in that order; junction bases with no gene match: 12. The CDR3 sequence: CSARDTSGPVSEQYF. The CDR3 nucleotides are TGCAGTGCTAGGGATACTAGCGGGCCCGTCTCCGAGCAGTACTTC.

This clonotype was recorded many times. The chain has TRBV20-1 and TRBJ2-7, with D possibly being TRBD2 (6 bases). The length of the CDR3 is 17 residues. Germline-derived CDR1 and CDR2 are DFQATT and SNEGSKA (reference sequence). The germline V and J ends were trimmed by 0 bases and 1 base, with 19 bases remaining between them. The chain's CDR3 is CSARDLYAYGGSYEQYF. The CDR3 DNA reads as TGCAGTGCTAGAGATCTGTACGCCTATGGGGGGTCCTACGAGCAGTACTTC.

This clonotype was counted only a few times. The chain combines TRBV19 with TRBJ1-1, with 7 bases lining up with TRBD1. J lost 8 bases, V lost 2 bases, and 2 bases had no gene match. Per germline, CDR1 LNHDA and CDR2 SQIVND (reference sequence). The CDR3 is made up of 12 amino acids. DNA for the CDR3: TGTGCCAGTAGTATACAAGGGGGCGAAGCTTTCTTT. This translates into CASSIQGGEAFF.

The gene calls are TRBV28 and TRBJ2-2; TRBD2 matches at 11 bases. CDR3 length: 18 amino acids. Germline values: CDR1 MDHEN, CDR2 SYDVKM. V lost 8 bases to trimming and J lost 7 bases; unmatched junction nucleotides: 18. Written as DNA, the CDR3 is TGTGCCAGCCAGAAAAGGAGGCTAGCGGGAGGACAGGTCGGGGAGCTGTTTTTT. Encoded protein: CASQKRRLAGGQVGELFF.

This clonotype appeared many times. The V call is TRBV4-3, the J call TRBJ2-2, with 11 bases matching TRBD2. This CDR3 comprises 17 residues. V lost 0 bases to trimming and J lost 6 bases; unmatched junction nucleotides: 6. Germline loops: CDR1 LGHNA, CDR2 YSLEER. The CDR3 is CASSQETLAGVAGELFF. In nucleotides, the CDR3 is TGCGCCAGCAGCCAAGAAACACTAGCGGGAGTGGCCGGGGAGCTGTTTTTT.

The chain combines TRBV5-1 with TRBJ1-1; D ambiguous. The CDR3 runs to 14 residues. CDR1 SGHRS and CDR2 YFSETQ come from the germline V gene. V was trimmed by 5 bases and J by 4 bases, leaving 15 bases between them. This CDR3 is CASRRTAWGTEAFF. CDR3 bases: TGCGCCAGCAGGCGGACCGCTTGGGGCACTGAAGCTTTCTTT.

V usage is TRBV7-2 and J usage is TRBJ2-3, with TRBD1 matching over 9 bases. Germline V gives CDR1 SGHTA, CDR2 FQGNSA. The CDR3 contains 16 residues. The trim removed 6 bases at V and 4 bases at J, leaving 11 bases unmatched. The CDR3 sequence is CASSRQYRGLPDTQYF. DNA of the CDR3: TGTGCCAGCAGTCGCCAATACAGGGGGCTTCCAGATACGCAGTATTTT.

In this sample, this clonotype turned up once. This rearrangement joins TRBV4-3 to TRBJ2-7; D might be TRBD1 or TRBD2, each matching 5 bases. Germline V gene lookup returns CDR1 LGHNA and CDR2 YSLEER. The CDR3 loop spans 14 amino acids. Trimming removed 4 bases at V and 3 bases at J, with 13 bases between. The CDR3 is CASSPSRDHYEQYF. CDR3 bases: TGCGCCAGCAGCCCGTCCCGGGACCACTACGAGCAGTACTTC.

Points on this clonotype: One base away lies a much larger clone, so this may be a sequencing read error. The chain uses TRBV10-3 and TRBJ2-7; 7 positions agree with TRBD2. J gave up 2 bases and V 11 bases, and 3 bases lay outside the gene matches. CDR3 length: 11 residues. Germline CDR1 reads ENHRY; CDR2 reads SYGVKD. The CDR3 spells CAAGTTYEQYF. The CDR3 coding sequence is TGTGCCGCCGGGACTACCTACGAGCAGTACTTC.

This clonotype appeared a few times. The genes are TRBV7-2 and TRBJ2-2, with D possibly matching TRBD1 (5 bases). The CDR3 sequence is 16 residues long. V was cut by 1 base and J by 0 bases, with 9 bases left in between. Germline-derived CDR1 and CDR2 are SGHTA and FQGNSA. The CDR3 DNA is TGTGCCAGCAGCTTAGGACAGCGCCCGAACACCGGGGAGCTGTTTTTT. As protein: CASSLGQRPNTGELFF.

This clonotype came up a few times. The chain combines TRBV11-2 with TRBJ2-5, with D perhaps TRBD1 (6 bases). Per germline, CDR1 SGHAT and CDR2 FQNNGV. The length of the CDR3 is 19 residues. Trimming shortened V by 2 bases and J by 2 bases, and 24 bases separated the two germline ends. CDR3 in DNA: TGTGCCAGCAGCTTAACAAGGGGGACCTCAAATCCCATTCAAGAGACCCAGTACTTC. This translates into CASSLTRGTSNPIQETQYF.

This clonotype turned up a few times. This chain links TRBV21-1 with TRBJ2-3; TRBD1, the table's D call, lacks a check against the DNA. TRBV21-1 is noted as a pseudogene. The CDR3 runs 22 residues. The CDR3 coding sequence is TGTGCCAGCAGACCCCGGGACAGGCGATTACTAGCGGCGAGATCTAGCACAGATACGCAGTATTTT. Encoded protein: CASRPRDRRLLAARSSTDTQYF.

This clonotype was found a few times. The chain uses TRBV12-3 or TRBV12-4 and TRBJ2-1, with no clear D. The CDR3 extends over 13 amino acids. Trimming removed 3 bases from V and 3 bases from J, with 6 bases in between. The CDR3 nucleotides are TGTGCCAGCAGTTTGAGGCACTACAATGAGCAGTTCTTC. It codes for CASSLRHYNEQFF.

CDR3: CSAANRNTGELFF. The CDR3 coding sequence is TGCAGTGCCGCCAACCGGAACACCGGGGAGCTGTTTTTT. The chain carries TRBV20-1 and TRBJ2-2; D unresolved. The CDR3 runs 13 residues. Germline loops: CDR1 DFQATT, CDR2 SNEGSKA (reference sequence). Trimming stripped 6 bases from V and 1 base from J, with 9 bases between.

The chain uses TRBV5-1 and TRBJ2-7; D unclear. V was clipped by 2 bases and J by 4 bases, with 16 bases between them. This CDR3 comprises 15 residues. Germline CDR1 reads SGHRS; CDR2 reads YFSETQ. The CDR3 nucleotides are TGCGCCAGCAGCTTTTCCTTCTCGGGCCCGTACGAGCAGTACTTC. This codes for CASSFSFSGPYEQYF.

This clonotype was observed a handful of times. V usage is TRBV29-1 and J usage is TRBJ2-7, with 7 bases lining up with TRBD1. Germline trimming cut 6 bases from V and 3 bases from J; bases unmatched to any gene: 11. The CDR3 loop spans 14 amino acids. In germline, CDR1 is SQVTM, CDR2 ANQGSEA. Here the CDR3 reads CSVRRGLEGYEQYF. In nucleotides, the CDR3 is TGCAGCGTGAGAAGGGGGCTTGAAGGCTACGAGCAGTACTTC.

The genes are TRBV7-2 and TRBJ2-1, with D hard to call. V shed 5 bases and J shed 7 bases, with 12 bases lying between them. CDR3 length: 13 amino acids. CDR1 SGHTA and CDR2 FQGNSA come from the germline V gene. The CDR3 sequence: CASSTGPRNEQFF. Here the CDR3 DNA reads TGTGCCAGCAGCACCGGGCCGCGGAATGAGCAGTTCTTC.

The rearrangement links TRBV28 to TRBJ1-3, with D uncertain. CDR1 MDHEN and CDR2 SYDVKM come from the germline V gene. CDR3 size: 14 residues. With 7 bases removed from V and 0 bases from J, the gap between germline ends came to 10 bases. CDR3: CASTPRGSGNTIYF. The CDR3 DNA reads TGTGCCAGCACTCCCCGGGGCTCTGGAAACACCATATATTTT.

In its sample, this clonotype was seen a few times. The chain has TRBV14 and TRBJ2-1, with 8 positions matching TRBD1. The CDR3 runs to 13 residues. Germline CDR1 is SGHDN and CDR2 is FVKESK. Germline trimming cut 4 bases from V and 13 bases from J; bases unmatched to any gene: 9. The CDR3 here is CASSPGTGRVQFF. DNA of the CDR3: TGTGCCAGCAGCCCCGGGACAGGCAGGGTTCAGTTCTTC.

This clonotype was counted between two and nine times. The chain employs TRBV20-1 and TRBJ2-3; 11 bases align to TRBD2. The trim removed 4 bases at V and 5 bases at J, leaving 5 bases unmatched. The germline V gene encodes CDR1 DFQATT and CDR2 SNEGSKA (reference sequence). This CDR3 contains 14 residues. DNA for the CDR3: TGCAGTGCTAAACTAGCGGGAGCGTTAGATACGCAGTATTTT. Residues: CSAKLAGALDTQYF.